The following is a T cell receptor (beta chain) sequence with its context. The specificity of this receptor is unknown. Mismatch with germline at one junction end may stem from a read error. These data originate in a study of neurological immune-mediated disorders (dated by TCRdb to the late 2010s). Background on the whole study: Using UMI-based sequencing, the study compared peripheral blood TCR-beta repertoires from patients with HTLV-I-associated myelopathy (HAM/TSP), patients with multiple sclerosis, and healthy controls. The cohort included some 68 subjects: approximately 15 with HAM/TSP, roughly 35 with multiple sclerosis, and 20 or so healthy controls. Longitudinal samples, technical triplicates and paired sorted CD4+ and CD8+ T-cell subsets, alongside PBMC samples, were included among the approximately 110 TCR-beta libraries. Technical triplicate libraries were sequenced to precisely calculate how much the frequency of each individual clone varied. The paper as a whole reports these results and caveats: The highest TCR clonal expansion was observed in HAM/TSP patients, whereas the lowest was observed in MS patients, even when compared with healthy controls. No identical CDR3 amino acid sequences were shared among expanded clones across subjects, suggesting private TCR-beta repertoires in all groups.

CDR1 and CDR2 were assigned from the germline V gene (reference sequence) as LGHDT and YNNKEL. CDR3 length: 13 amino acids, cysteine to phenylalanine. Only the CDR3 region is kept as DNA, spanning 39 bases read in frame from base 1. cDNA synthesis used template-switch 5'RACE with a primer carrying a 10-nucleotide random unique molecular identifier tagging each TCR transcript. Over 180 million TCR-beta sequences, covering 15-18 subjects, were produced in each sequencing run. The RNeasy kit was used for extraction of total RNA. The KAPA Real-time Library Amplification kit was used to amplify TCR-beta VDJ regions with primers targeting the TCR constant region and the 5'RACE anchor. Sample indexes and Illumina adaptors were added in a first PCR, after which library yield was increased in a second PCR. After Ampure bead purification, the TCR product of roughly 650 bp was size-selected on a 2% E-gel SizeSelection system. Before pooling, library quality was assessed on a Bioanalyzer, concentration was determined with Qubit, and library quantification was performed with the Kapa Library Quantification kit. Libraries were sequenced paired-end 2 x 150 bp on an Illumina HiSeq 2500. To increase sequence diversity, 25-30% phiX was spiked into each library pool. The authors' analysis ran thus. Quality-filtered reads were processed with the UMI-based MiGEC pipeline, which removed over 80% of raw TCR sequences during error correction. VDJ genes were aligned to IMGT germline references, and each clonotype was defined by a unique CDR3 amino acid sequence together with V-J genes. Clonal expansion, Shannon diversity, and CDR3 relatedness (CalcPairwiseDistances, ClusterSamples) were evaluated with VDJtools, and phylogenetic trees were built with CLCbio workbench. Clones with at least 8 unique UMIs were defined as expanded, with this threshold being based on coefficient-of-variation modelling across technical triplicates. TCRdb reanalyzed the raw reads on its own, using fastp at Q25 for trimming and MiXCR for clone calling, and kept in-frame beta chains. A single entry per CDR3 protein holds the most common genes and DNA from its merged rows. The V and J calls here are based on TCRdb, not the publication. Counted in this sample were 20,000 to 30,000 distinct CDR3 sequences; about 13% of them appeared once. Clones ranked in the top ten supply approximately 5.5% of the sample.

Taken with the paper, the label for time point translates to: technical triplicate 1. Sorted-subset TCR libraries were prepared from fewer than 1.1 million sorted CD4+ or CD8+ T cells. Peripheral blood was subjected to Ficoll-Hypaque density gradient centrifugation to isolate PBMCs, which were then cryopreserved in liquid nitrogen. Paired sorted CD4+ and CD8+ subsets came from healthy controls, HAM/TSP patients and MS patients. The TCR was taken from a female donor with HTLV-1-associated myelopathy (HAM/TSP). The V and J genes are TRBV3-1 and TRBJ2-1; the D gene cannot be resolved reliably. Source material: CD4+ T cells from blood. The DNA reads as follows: TGTGCCAGCAGTTTAGACATGAACAATGAGCGGTTCTTC. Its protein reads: CASSLDMNNERFF.